This T cell receptor (beta chain) originates from a study of blood T cell repertoires in COVID-19. Whole-study context: The samples span acute and convalescent COVID-19 from the United States, Italy and Spain. Sources were T cells, B-cell-depleted T cells, or PBMCs; the material itself was cDNA or gDNA.

Authors' data handling: Quantification of nucleated cells was approximated via reference gene primer amplification. Only in-frame clones appear in the TCRdb table, and some are missing; sequencing was by immunoSEQ multiplex PCR. The V and J calls and clone size were taken over from that table, and D and trimming were inferred from the DNA. The table records roughly 66,000 clones, approximately 79% of them present only once. This CDR3 spans 17 amino acids. Germline lookup yields CDR1 MNHEY and CDR2 SVGEGT. Trimming pared 6 bases from V and 3 bases from J, leaving 21 bases between. This chain joins TRBV6-2 or TRBV6-3 and TRBJ2-1, with a possible D match to TRBD1 (5 bases). The sample consisted of peripheral blood. The TCR was taken from a man in his sixties with acute or convalescent COVID-19. The CDR3 region is CASSTVEGALIYNEQFF. The DNA for the CDR3 is TGTGCCAGCAGCACCGTGGAAGGGGCTTTGATCTACAATGAGCAGTTCTTC.